The present entry profiles one TCR beta chain with its context. The antigen is undetermined. This sample also contains other DNA sequences that code for the same CDR3. This entry belongs to a study of cytomegalovirus exposure and HLA in healthy donors. Study outcomes and limitations: Rare sequences made up most TCRs, while some public TCRs were found in many donors.

The CDR3 sequence is 15 residues long. From germline, CDR1 is MRHNA and CDR2 SNTAGT. J lost 2 bases, V lost 3 bases, and 2 bases had no gene match. The donors formed part of the approximately 130-subject validation cohort, distinct from the approximately 630-subject first cohort. Produced via immunoSEQ multiplex PCR; TCRdb's table is partial and in-frame only. Among about 88,000 clones listed, roughly 80% were seen once. Sequencing input: PBMCs. The chain uses TRBV6-4 and TRBJ2-2; 8 nucleotides align to TRBD1. The receptor was isolated from a woman aged 18-29 years in good health and CMV-seropositive. CDR3 residues: CASSEGTGNTGELFF. The CDR3 DNA follows: TGTGCCAGCAGTGAGGGGACAGGTAACACCGGGGAGCTGTTTTTT.